Reported below is one T cell receptor beta chain. As yet, its antigen is unknown. Germline lookup yields CDR1 MNHEY and CDR2 SVGAGI. The ends were cut back, 4 bases at V and 6 bases at J, with 11 bases in the middle. The CDR3 length is 13 residues. The data were taken from a study of cytomegalovirus exposure and HLA in healthy donors. Primers: 60 Vbeta forward and 13 Jbeta reverse. Here immunoSEQ multiplex PCR was the method, and the copy in TCRdb shows in-frame clones only, minus some. Found here are more than 85,000 clones, about 79% of them singletons; the top ten hold more than 1%. Study-level results: It is likely that the observed cluster of highly shared sequence variants was a sequencing artifact.

Sequencing was done on a sample of PBMCs. The clonotype was recovered from a woman aged 18-35 years in good health and CMV-seronegative. The chain recombines TRBV6-5 with TRBJ2-3; D perhaps matches TRBD2 (6 bases). As DNA, the CDR3 is TGTGCCAGCAGTTCTACTGGGGGGGATACGCAGTATTTT. Its protein product is CASSSTGGDTQYF.